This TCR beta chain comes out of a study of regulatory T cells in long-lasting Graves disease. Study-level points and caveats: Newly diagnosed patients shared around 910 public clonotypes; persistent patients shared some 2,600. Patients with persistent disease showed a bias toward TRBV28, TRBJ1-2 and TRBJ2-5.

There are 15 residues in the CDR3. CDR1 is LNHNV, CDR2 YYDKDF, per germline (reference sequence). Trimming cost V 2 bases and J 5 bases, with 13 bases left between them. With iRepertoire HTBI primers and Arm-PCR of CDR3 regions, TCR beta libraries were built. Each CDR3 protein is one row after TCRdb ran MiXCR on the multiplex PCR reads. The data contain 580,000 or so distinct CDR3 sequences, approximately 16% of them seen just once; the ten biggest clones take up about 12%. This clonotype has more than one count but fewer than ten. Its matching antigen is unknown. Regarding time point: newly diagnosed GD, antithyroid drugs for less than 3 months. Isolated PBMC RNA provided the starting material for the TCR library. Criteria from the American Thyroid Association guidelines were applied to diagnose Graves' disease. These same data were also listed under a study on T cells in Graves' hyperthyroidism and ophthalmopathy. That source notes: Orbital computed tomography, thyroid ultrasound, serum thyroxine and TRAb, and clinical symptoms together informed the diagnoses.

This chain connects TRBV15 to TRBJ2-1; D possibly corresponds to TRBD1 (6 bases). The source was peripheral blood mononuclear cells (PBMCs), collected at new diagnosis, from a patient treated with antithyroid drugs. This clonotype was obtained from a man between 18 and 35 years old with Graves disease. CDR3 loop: CATSRNPDRNNEQFF. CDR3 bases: TGTGCCACCAGCAGAAACCCCGACAGGAACAATGAGCAGTTCTTC.